What follows is one T cell receptor (beta chain) and its context. Only in-frame clones appear in the TCRdb table, and some are missing; sequencing was by immunoSEQ multiplex PCR. The data show about 200,000 clones, with 65% to 90% seen just once and approximately 10% held by the top ten. Germline lookup yields CDR1 SGHTA and CDR2 FQGNSA. The length of the CDR3 is 13 residues. Trimming took 3 bases from V and 3 from J, leaving 8 bases between them. The entry originates in a study of blood T cell repertoires in COVID-19. The TCR sequence derives from a middle-aged man with active or convalescent COVID-19. The sequencing input was peripheral blood. V usage is TRBV7-2 and J usage is TRBJ1-2; D uncertain. The CDR3: CASSLSGYYGYTF. CDR3 in DNA: TGTGCCAGCAGCTTGTCCGGTTACTATGGCTACACCTTC.